The entry below gives a single TCR beta chain sequence along with its context. Its antigen is unknown. Base qualities were left out, and no much larger clone turns up one base away. The sample originates from a study of T cell changes during pregnancy in multiple sclerosis (dated by TCRdb to between 2017 and 2020). With regard to the full study: In women with multiple sclerosis, the researchers looked at how the T cell repertoire shifted as pregnancy progressed.

Library generation was performed with the immunoSEQ multiplex PCR assay. This immuneACCESS table, as held by TCRdb, lists in-frame sequences with V and J called but not all clones. Of the missing ones, under half trace to an unresolved V gene in checked studies; the others have no known cause. The sample table shows about 80,000 clones, and 90% to 95% are seen once. 0.99% of the sample comes from the top ten. The sample here was peripheral blood, taken in the second trimester of pregnancy. This receptor was taken from a female donor in good health, enrolled as a control in a pregnancy study.

The CDR3 region: CASSGGVGYGYTF. The DNA sequence is given as TGTGCCAGCAGTGGGGGGGTCGGCTATGGCTACACCTTC. The V and J segments used are TRBV9 and TRBJ1-2, and the D gene may be TRBD1, 5 bases matching. As encoded in the germline V gene, CDR1 is SGDLS while CDR2 is YYNGEE. The CDR3, cysteine through phenylalanine, is 13 amino acids long. Just the 39-base CDR3 DNA is kept, in frame starting at base 1. V gives up 5 bases and J gives up 4 bases, and the segment between their germline ends measures 12 bases.